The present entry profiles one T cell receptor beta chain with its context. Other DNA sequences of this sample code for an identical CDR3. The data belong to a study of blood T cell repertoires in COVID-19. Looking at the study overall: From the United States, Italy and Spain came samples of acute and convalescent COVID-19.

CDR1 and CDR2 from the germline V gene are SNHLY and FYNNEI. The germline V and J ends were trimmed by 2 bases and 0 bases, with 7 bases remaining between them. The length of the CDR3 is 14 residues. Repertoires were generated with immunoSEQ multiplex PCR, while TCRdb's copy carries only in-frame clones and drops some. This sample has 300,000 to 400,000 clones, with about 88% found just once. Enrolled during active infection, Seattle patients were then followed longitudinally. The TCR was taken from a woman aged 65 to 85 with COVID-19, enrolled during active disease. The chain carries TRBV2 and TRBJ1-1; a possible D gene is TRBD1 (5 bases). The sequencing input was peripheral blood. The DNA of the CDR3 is TGTGCCAGCAGTGAACAGGGCTTGAACACTGAAGCTTTCTTT. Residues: CASSEQGLNTEAFF.